The next 5 T cell receptor beta chains were all read from a single sample in a study of PD-1 blockade in classical Hodgkin lymphoma. The time point: cycle 4 day 1 (C4D1), after more than 5 weeks of nivolumab. Each and every patient relapsed after autologous stem cell transplantation, and patients got differing brentuximab vedotin exposure. Only in-frame clones appear in the TCRdb table, and some are missing; sequencing was by immunoSEQ multiplex PCR. The sample lists about 16,000 clones, about 65% occurring once. The specimen comprised peripheral blood mononuclear cells (PBMCs), sampled before the fourth cycle of nivolumab. These receptors came from a human donor with classical Hodgkin lymphoma.

This clone was counted a single time. This chain uses TRBV9 with TRBJ2-1, with TRBD1 identical over 11 bases. The ends lost 1 base at V and 7 bases at J; junction bases unmatched: 4. This CDR3 is built from 15 residues. Germline assignment: CDR1 SGDLS and CDR2 YYNGEE. CDR3 residues: CASSVRTGGKNEQFF. DNA for the CDR3: TGTGCCAGCAGCGTACGGACAGGGGGCAAAAATGAGCAGTTCTTC.

The table lists this clone with a few counts. The V call is TRBV30, the J call TRBJ2-7; D may be TRBD2 (6 bases). The germline V gene has CDR1 GTSNPN and CDR2 SVGIG (reference sequence). The CDR3 runs to 14 residues. V was cut by 2 bases and J by 2 bases, with 13 bases left in between. The CDR3 DNA follows: TGTGCCTGGAGTTCGCGGGACGGCACCTACGAGCAGTACTTC. Translated, it gives CAWSSRDGTYEQYF.

There are a few counts of this clone. The rearrangement uses TRBV6-1 and TRBJ2-3; the D gene is possibly TRBD1 (6 bases). This CDR3 spans 14 amino acids. Trimming removed 3 bases at V and 6 bases at J, with 13 bases between. Germline lookup yields CDR1 MNHNS and CDR2 SASEGT. The CDR3 sequence is CASSDSGVADTQYF. The CDR3 nucleotides read TGTGCCAGCAGTGATTCAGGGGTGGCGGATACGCAGTATTTT.

The gene calls are TRBV5-6 and TRBJ2-1; possibly TRBD1 or TRBD2 for D (5 bases each). The CDR3 is 14 residues long. Trimming removed 2 bases from V and 9 bases from J, with 15 bases in between. Germline-derived CDR1 and CDR2 are SGHDT and YYEEEE. The CDR3 here is CASSLVRGGGEQFF. The DNA for the CDR3 is TGTGCCAGCAGCTTAGTTCGGGGTGGGGGTGAGCAGTTCTTC.

This chain uses TRBV10-1 with TRBJ2-1; D perhaps matches TRBD2 (6 bases). The germline V gene has CDR1 WNHNN and CDR2 SYGVQD (reference sequence). This CDR3 comprises 13 residues. Trimming pared 6 bases from V and 9 bases from J, leaving 15 bases between. The DNA of the CDR3 is TGCGCCAGCAGCGTGTCCCCGGAGGGTGAGCAGTTCTTC. Translated, it gives CASSVSPEGEQFF.